This T cell receptor beta chain was sequenced in a study of identical twins. A few counts support this clonotype. The germline V gene has CDR1 LNHNV and CDR2 YYDKDF (reference sequence). Trimming stripped 5 bases from V and 10 bases from J, with 21 bases between. CDR3 length: 14 residues. A universal primer site was incorporated via template switching, and the cDNA contained unique molecular identifiers. TCRdb reprocessed the 5' RACE reads via MiXCR and lists one record per CDR3 protein. The sample gives under 1 million distinct CDR3 sequences, 9% to 15% of which show up once; 1.5% to 2% is in the top ten. These data were also reused for a study on yellow fever vaccine responses in identical twins. That report adds: After vaccination, twins' T cell response reportedly seemed partly convergent, partly personalized.

The sequenced material came from PBMCs. The chain joins TRBV15 to TRBJ2-7; the D is unclear. The clonotype originates from a woman under 30 in good health. Here the CDR3 DNA reads TGTGCCACCAGCCCACGGGCGGAGTCTTCTTTCCAGTACGTC. This gives the protein CATSPRAESSFQYV.